The text below deals with one TCR beta chain. Its cognate antigen has yet to be identified. The record has no base qualities; no much larger clone is one base away. Hyperthyroidism patients were newly diagnosed, with disease duration under 2 months, and aged 18 to 65 years. Any patient with an uncontrolled infection, another autoimmune disease, pregnancy or lactation was excluded. Clinical symptoms, serum thyroxine and TRAb, thyroid ultrasound, and orbital computed tomography formed the basis for the diagnoses. For progressor patients, blood was drawn at the first diagnosis of hyperthyroidism, before any ophthalmopathy symptoms had appeared. Ficoll-Paque density gradient centrifugation was used to isolate PBMCs from approximately 11 ml of fresh peripheral blood. Progressor patients were first diagnosed with Graves' hyperthyroidism and then developed ophthalmopathy during follow-up. Trizol reagent was used to extract total RNA, and RNA quality was then checked on an Agilent 2100 Bioanalyzer.

This sample stems from a study of T cells in Graves' hyperthyroidism and ophthalmopathy (dated by TCRdb to between 2018 and 2021). A note on the overall study: Peripheral blood was collected at initial diagnosis, before any treatment. To identify distinguishing TCR V-J signatures, a discovery cohort of some 99 patients was used, comprising 43 with Graves' ophthalmopathy and some 60 with stable Graves' hyperthyroidism. Prospective prediction of ophthalmopathy was tested in an independent validation cohort of fewer than 20 hyperthyroidism patients and 15 to 17 patients who later progressed to ophthalmopathy. For training and testing, the 100 or so patients in the discovery cohort were randomly divided in a 7:3 ratio. The study also compared thyroid tissue and blood T-cell repertoires from 6 or 7 Graves' hyperthyroidism patients. After blood sampling, hyperthyroidism patients were treated with methimazole at a starting dose of 30 mg daily, and ophthalmopathy patients were treated with high-dose intravenous methylprednisolone. The paper reports TCR Vbeta CDR3 sequencing of 130 to 150 peripheral blood samples: 43 ophthalmopathy, 75 to 80 hyperthyroidism and roughly 17 progressor patients. What the research found in general, with its limitations: In validation, the model predicted progression to ophthalmopathy a median of approximately 6.3 months before onset, with roughly 68% sensitivity and just under 75% specificity. No statistical method was used to set the sample size in advance, and investigators knew the group allocation. Most expanded thyroid clonotypes (frequency above 0.001) were also found in blood, which suggests that blood repertoires may mirror thyroid immune responses. Ophthalmopathy was separated from stable hyperthyroidism by a 13 V-J signature model, with about 88% sensitivity and approximately 81% specificity obtained in cross-validation and 80%/75% obtained in testing.

Including cysteine and phenylalanine, the CDR3 has 16 amino acids. The entry retains the CDR3 DNA only, 48 bases that are in frame from base 1. In the germline V gene (reference sequence), CDR1 corresponds to PRHDT and CDR2 to FYEKMQ. For this chain, trimming is 2 bases at the V end and 5 bases at the J end, and the number of junction bases without a gene match is 11. TCR beta CDR3 regions were amplified from RNA transcripts. The first round of RT-PCR for the TCR CDR3 was performed with the HTBI primer set and the Qiagen OneStep RT-PCR kit. The libraries were constructed in a second round of multiplex PCR and then size-selected and purified. Libraries were sequenced paired-end with 100 bp reads on an Illumina HiSeq2000. Per the authors' processing: SOAPnuke was used to process the raw data, with reads discarded if the reads contained adapters or uncalled bases, had a mean Phred below 15, or lacked an exact constant-primer or identifier match. COPE v1.2.5 was used to merge the high-quality paired reads, and each unique nucleotide sequence was defined as a clonotype. Clonotypes were aligned to IMGT TRBV, TRBD and TRBJ reference segments using MiTCR v1.1. Only V-J combinations with frequency above 0.0001, covering approximately 99% of repertoires, were analysed. The TCS score was defined as the ratio of F50 (clonal expansion) to E x V (chaos), calculated using BLOSUM62-based TCRdist between CDR3 peptides within each V-J. Welch's t-statistics and random forest reduced roughly 530 V-J features to 10 to 15, which were used in a naive Bayes classifier (R e1071). The public reads were quality trimmed at Q25 with fastp and then assembled into clones with MiXCR by TCRdb, keeping productive beta chains. Rows matching on CDR3 protein sequence are summarized as one entry with the most common DNA and genes. The V and J calls follow TCRdb's processing rather than the paper's. The table for this sample lists 650,000 to 850,000 distinct CDR3 sequences; 15% to 20% of them were counted only once. Jointly, the top ten make up 16% of the sample.

The sequence came from a woman in her 50s with Graves' hyperthyroidism that later progressed to Graves' ophthalmopathy. Input material: blood. The sequence joins TRBV13 to TRBJ2-7; TRBD1 fits 8 bases in the junction. DNA sequence: TGTGCCAGCAGCTTACTGAACAACAGGGGGTCGGACGAGCAGTACTTC. It translates to CASSLLNNRGSDEQYF.